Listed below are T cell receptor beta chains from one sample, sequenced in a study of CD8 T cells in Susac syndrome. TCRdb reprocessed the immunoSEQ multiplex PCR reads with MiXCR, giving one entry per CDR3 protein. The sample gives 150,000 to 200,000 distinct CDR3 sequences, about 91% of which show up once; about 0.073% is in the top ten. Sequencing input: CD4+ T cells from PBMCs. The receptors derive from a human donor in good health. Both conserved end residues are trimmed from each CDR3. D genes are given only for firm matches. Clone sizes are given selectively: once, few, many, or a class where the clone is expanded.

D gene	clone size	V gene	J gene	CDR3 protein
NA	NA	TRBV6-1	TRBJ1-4	ASRAADEKLF
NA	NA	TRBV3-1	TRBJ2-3	ASSQAGGTDTQY
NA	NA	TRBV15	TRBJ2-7	ATSTSVGSYEQY
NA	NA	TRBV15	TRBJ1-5	ATSRDRVRNQPQH
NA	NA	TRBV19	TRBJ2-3	ASSPWRYTDTQY
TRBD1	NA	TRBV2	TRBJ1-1	ASTDRGAGTEAF
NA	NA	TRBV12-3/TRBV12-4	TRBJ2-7	ASSFASYEQY
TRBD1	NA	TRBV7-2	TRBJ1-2	ASSFQGAGYT
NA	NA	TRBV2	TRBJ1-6	ASSVSSGPNSPLH
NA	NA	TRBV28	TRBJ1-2	ASKTHSGGSYGYT
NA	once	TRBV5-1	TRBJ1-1	ASRGALAEAF
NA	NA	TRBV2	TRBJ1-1	ASSVEGSTEAF
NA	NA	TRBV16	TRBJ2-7	ASTSRGESSYEQY
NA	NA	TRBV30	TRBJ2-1	AWSVMGGREQF
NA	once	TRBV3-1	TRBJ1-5	ASSQEGSNQPQH
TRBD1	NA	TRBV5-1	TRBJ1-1	ASSLAGQGAPEAF
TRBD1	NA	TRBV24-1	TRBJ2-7	ATSDTGGPYEQY
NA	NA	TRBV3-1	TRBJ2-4	ASSLISAKNIQY